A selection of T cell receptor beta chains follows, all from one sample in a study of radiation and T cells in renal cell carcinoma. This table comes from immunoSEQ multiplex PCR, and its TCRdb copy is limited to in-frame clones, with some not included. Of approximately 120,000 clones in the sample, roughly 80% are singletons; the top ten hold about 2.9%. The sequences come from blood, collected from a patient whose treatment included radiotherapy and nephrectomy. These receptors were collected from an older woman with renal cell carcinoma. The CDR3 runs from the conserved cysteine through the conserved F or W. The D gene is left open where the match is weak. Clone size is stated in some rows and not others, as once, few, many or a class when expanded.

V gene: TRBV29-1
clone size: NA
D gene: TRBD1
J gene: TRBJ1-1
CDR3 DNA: TGCAGCGTTCATCCCTCAACGGGACAGCACACTGAAGCTTTCTTT
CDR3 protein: CSVHPSTGQHTEAFF

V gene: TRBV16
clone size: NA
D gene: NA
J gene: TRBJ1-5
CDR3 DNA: TGTGCCAGCAGCCAATCTGGGAGGGGCGATCAGCCCCAGCATTTT
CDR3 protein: CASSQSGRGDQPQHF

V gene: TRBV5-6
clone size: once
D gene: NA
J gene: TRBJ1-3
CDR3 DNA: TGTGCCAGCAGTCGACAGCCCGGGACACCCAGGACTGGAAACACCATATATTTT
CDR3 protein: CASSRQPGTPRTGNTIYF

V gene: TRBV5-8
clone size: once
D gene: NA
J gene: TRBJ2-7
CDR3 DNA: TGTGCCAGCAGCTTAATGGACGAGCAGTACTTC
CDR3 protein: CASSLMDEQYF

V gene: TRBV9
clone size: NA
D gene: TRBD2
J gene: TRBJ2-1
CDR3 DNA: TGTGCCAGCAGACCCCTAGCGGGAGGGCTCTATGAGCAGTTCTTC
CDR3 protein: CASRPLAGGLYEQFF

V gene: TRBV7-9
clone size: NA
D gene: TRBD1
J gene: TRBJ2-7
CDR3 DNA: TGTGCCAGCACCTCTGGGGGACAGGGAAGGCACGAGCAGTACTTC
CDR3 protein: CASTSGGQGRHEQYF

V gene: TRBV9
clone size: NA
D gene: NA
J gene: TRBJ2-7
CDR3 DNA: TGTGCCAGCAGCGTAGGCGGAGCAGGAGCCTACGAGCAGTACTTC
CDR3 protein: CASSVGGAGAYEQYF

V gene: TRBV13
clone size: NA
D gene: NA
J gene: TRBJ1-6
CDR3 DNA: TGTGCCAGCAGCTTAACTAGTTGGGACGGATTTTCACCCCTCCACTTT
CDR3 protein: CASSLTSWDGFSPLHF

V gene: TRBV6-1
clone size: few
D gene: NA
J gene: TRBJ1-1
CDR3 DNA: TGTGCCAGCAGTGAGGCCTTGAACACTGAAGCTTTCTTT
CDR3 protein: CASSEALNTEAFF

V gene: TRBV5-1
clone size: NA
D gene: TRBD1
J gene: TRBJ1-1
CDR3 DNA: TGCGCCAGCAGGACCTACCGGACAGGGGCGAACACTGAAGCTTTCTTT
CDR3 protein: CASRTYRTGANTEAFF

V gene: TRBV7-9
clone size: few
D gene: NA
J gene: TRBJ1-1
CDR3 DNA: TGTGCCAGCAGCTCCGAATTACATAGGGGGGGAACTGAAGCTTTCTTT
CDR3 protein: CASSSELHRGGTEAFF